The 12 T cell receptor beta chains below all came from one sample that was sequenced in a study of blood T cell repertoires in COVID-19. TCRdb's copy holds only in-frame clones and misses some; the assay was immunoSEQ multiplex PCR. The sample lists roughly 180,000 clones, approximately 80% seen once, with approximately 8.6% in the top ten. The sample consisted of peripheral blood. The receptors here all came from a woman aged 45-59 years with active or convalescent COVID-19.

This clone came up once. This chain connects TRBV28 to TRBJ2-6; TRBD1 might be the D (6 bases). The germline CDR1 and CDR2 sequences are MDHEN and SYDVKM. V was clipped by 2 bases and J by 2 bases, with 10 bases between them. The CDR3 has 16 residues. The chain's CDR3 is CASSLVGGTGANVLTF. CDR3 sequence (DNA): TGTGCCAGCAGTTTAGTAGGGGGAACTGGGGCCAACGTCCTGACTTTC.

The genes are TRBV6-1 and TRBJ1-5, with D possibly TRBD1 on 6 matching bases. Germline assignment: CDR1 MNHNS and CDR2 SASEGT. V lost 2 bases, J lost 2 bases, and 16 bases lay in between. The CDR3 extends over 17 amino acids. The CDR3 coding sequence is TGTGCCAGCAGTGAAAGAGCGGGGGGCTCGGGCAATCAGCCCCAGCATTTT. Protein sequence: CASSERAGGSGNQPQHF.

For the CDR3, the DNA is TGCAGCGTTGTTGGCAGGGCGGACACTGAAGCTTTCTTT. Residues: CSVVGRADTEAFF. The V gene is TRBV29-1, the J gene TRBJ1-1; D might be TRBD1 (5 bases). This CDR3 has 13 residues. Germline CDR1 is SQVTM and CDR2 is ANQGSEA. Trimming shortened V by 4 bases and J by 3 bases, and 12 bases separated the two germline ends.

CDR3 sequence (DNA): TGTGCCAGCCAACTAGCGCGATTAGGGGAGCAGTTCTTC. Amino acid sequence: CASQLARLGEQFF. The chain carries TRBV12-3 or TRBV12-4 and TRBJ2-1; 7 positions agree with TRBD2. The CDR3 length is 13 residues. With V trimmed by 8 bases and J by 10 bases, 11 bases remained unmatched.

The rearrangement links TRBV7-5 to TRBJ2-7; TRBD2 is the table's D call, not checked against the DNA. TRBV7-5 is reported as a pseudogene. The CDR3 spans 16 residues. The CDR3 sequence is CVRSLRTSGSSYEQYF. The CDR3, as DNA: TGTGTCAGAAGCCTCAGGACTAGCGGGAGCTCCTACGAGCAGTACTTC.

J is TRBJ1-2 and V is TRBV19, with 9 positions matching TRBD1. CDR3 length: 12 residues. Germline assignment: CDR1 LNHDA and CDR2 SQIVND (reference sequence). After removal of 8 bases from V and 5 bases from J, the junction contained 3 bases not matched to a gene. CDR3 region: CASAGTGYGYTF. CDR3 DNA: TGTGCCAGTGCCGGGACAGGGTATGGCTACACCTTC.

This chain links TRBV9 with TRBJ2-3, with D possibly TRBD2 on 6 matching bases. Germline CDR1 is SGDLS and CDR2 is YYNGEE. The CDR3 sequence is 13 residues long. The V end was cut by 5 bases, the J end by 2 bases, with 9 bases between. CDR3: CASRGGHTDTQYF. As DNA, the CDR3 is TGTGCCAGCAGGGGAGGTCACACAGATACGCAGTATTTT.

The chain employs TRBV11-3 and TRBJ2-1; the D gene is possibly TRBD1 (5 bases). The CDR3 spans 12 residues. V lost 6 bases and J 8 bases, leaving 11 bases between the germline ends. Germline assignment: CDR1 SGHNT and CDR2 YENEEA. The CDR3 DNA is TGTGCCAGCAGGGGGTTAGGGGATGAGCAGTTCTTC. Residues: CASRGLGDEQFF.

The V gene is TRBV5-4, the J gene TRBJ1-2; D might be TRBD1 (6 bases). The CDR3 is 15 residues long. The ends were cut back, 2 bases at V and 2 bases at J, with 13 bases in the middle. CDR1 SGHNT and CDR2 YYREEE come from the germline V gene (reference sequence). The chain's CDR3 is CASSFWTDFNYGYTF. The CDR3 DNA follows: TGTGCCAGCAGCTTCTGGACAGACTTCAACTATGGCTACACCTTC.

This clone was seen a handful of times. The DNA for the CDR3 is TGTGCCAGCACCTCCAACCCGGGGATCTACGAGCAGTACTTC. Its translation is CASTSNPGIYEQYF. This chain uses TRBV11-2 with TRBJ2-7; the D gene is possibly TRBD2 (5 bases). The germline V gene has CDR1 SGHAT and CDR2 FQNNGV. The length of the CDR3 is 14 residues. Trimming shortened V by 7 bases and J by 3 bases, and 16 bases separated the two germline ends.

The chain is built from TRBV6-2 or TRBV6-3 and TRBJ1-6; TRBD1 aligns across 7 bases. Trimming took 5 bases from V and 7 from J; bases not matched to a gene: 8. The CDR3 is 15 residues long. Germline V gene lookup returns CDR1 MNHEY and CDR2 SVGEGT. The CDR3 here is CASSTQGSGNSPLHF. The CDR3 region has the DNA TGTGCCAGCAGTACACAGGGGTCAGGCAATTCACCCCTCCACTTT.

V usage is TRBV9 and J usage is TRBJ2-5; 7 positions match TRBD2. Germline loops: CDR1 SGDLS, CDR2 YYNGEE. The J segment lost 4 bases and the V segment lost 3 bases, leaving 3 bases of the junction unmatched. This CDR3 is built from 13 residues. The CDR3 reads CASSAGLVETQYF. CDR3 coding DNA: TGTGCCAGCAGCGCTGGACTAGTAGAGACCCAGTACTTC.